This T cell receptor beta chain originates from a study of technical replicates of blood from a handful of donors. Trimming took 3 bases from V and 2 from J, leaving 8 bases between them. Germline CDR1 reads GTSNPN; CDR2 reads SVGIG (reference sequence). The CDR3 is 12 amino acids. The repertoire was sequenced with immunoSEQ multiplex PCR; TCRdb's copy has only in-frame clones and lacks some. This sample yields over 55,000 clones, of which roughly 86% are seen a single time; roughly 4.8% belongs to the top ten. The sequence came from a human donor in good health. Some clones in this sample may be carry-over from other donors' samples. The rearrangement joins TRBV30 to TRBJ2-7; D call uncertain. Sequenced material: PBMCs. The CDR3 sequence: CAWRSVTYEQYF. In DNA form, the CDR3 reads TGTGCCTGGAGATCGGTGACCTACGAGCAGTACTTC.